The sequence of this T cell receptor (beta chain) was determined in a study of cytomegalovirus exposure and HLA in healthy donors. This PCR relied on a set of 60 Vbeta primers and 13 Jbeta primers. Libraries were prepared by immunoSEQ multiplex PCR; TCRdb keeps only in-frame clonotypes and omits some of them. The sample records 90,000 to 120,000 clones, around 80% being singletons. General study points: Productive status was seen about 87% or about 30% of the time for most TCR beta V segments in an earlier analysis. DRB1 showed the most TCR associations and HLA-C the fewest in a later analysis, as rates varied by HLA locus. A later analysis found common viral pathogens apparently linked to several of the most significant clusters.

Germline-derived CDR1 and CDR2 are MNHNY and SVGAGI (reference sequence). The CDR3 loop spans 14 amino acids. V was cut by 8 bases and J by 10 bases, with 18 bases left in between. This clone was detected a few times. The antigen is undetermined. The sequencing input was PBMCs. V is TRBV6-6 and J is TRBJ1-6, with a possible D match to TRBD1 (6 bases). This TCR came from a female donor in good health and CMV-seropositive. CDR3 in DNA: TGTGCCAGCGGACCAGGGGTAGTTGGCTCACCCCTCCACTTT. Protein sequence: CASGPGVVGSPLHF.